The rows below give T cell receptor beta chains drawn from one sample of a study of Ad26.COV2.S vaccination and SARS-CoV-2 variants. Assay used: immunoSEQ multiplex PCR; TCRdb lists only in-frame clones, some missing. In the table there are about 350,000 clones, about 87% of which are singletons. Source: peripheral blood, taken in a trial of Ad26.COV2.S vaccine versus placebo. The receptors shown here come from a person between 18 and 60 years old who received the Ad26.COV2.S COVID-19 vaccine or a placebo. CDR3s include the opening cysteine and the closing phenylalanine or tryptophan. Fields, in order: V gene, D gene, J gene, clone size, CDR3 DNA, CDR3 protein. A D gene is named only where the DNA matches it firmly. The size of a clone is reported for some rows only, either as once, few or many, or as a class for expanded clones.

V gene: TRBV18
D gene: TRBD2
J gene: TRBJ2-7
clone size: NA
CDR3 DNA: TGTGCCAGCTCAACGCGACTAGCGGGAATCGACGAGCAGTACTTC
CDR3 protein: CASSTRLAGIDEQYF

V gene: TRBV2
D gene: NA
J gene: TRBJ2-6
clone size: NA
CDR3 DNA: TGTGCCAGCAGTGAAATGCGACACATTCTTGGGGCCAACGTCCTGACTTTC
CDR3 protein: CASSEMRHILGANVLTF

V gene: TRBV14
D gene: NA
J gene: TRBJ2-7
clone size: NA
CDR3 DNA: TGTGCCAGCAGCCCGCACTGGACTTCCTCCTACGAGCAGTACTTC
CDR3 protein: CASSPHWTSSYEQYF

V gene: TRBV4-3
D gene: NA
J gene: TRBJ2-7
clone size: few
CDR3 DNA: TGCGCCAGCAGCCAAGATTTCTTTCGCTTCAGCGAGCAGTACTTC
CDR3 protein: CASSQDFFRFSEQYF

V gene: TRBV19
D gene: TRBD1
J gene: TRBJ1-5
clone size: NA
CDR3 DNA: TGTGCCAGTACCAGGGGGGTCGTGAATCAGCCCCAGCATTTT
CDR3 protein: CASTRGVVNQPQHF

V gene: TRBV10-3
D gene: NA
J gene: TRBJ1-3
clone size: NA
CDR3 DNA: TGTGCCATCAGTGTGGGGTATTCGGGAAACACCATATATTTT
CDR3 protein: CAISVGYSGNTIYF

V gene: TRBV6-2/TRBV6-3
D gene: TRBD2
J gene: TRBJ2-1
clone size: NA
CDR3 DNA: TGTGCCAGCAGACCTAGCGGGGCTTCCTACAATGAGCAGTTCTTC
CDR3 protein: CASRPSGASYNEQFF

V gene: TRBV4-2
D gene: TRBD1
J gene: TRBJ2-5
clone size: few
CDR3 DNA: TGTGCCAGCAGCCAAATGACAGGGAACCAAGAGACCCAGTACTTC
CDR3 protein: CASSQMTGNQETQYF

V gene: TRBV7-9
D gene: NA
J gene: TRBJ1-6
clone size: NA
CDR3 DNA: TGTGCCAGCAGCTTACACCGCGGATACAGGGAAGGTAGCTCACCCCTCCACTTT
CDR3 protein: CASSLHRGYREGSSPLHF

V gene: TRBV19
D gene: NA
J gene: TRBJ2-1
clone size: NA
CDR3 DNA: TGTGCCAGTAGACTTGTAGCTGGCAATGAGCAGTTCTTC
CDR3 protein: CASRLVAGNEQFF

V gene: TRBV6-2/TRBV6-3
D gene: NA
J gene: TRBJ1-5
clone size: NA
CDR3 DNA: TGTGCCAGCAGTCCGGACCGGAAAAGGCGCAATCAGCCCCAGCATTTT
CDR3 protein: CASSPDRKRRNQPQHF

V gene: TRBV6-5
D gene: NA
J gene: TRBJ1-5
clone size: NA
CDR3 DNA: TGTGCCAGCAGTTCGGCGACAGAGGGTAGCATCTGGCATTTT
CDR3 protein: CASSSATEGSIWHF

V gene: TRBV7-8
D gene: TRBD1
J gene: TRBJ2-7
clone size: NA
CDR3 DNA: TGTGCCAGCAGTCCGCCGGACAGGGGAGAGCAGTACTTC
CDR3 protein: CASSPPDRGEQYF

V gene: TRBV7-9
D gene: NA
J gene: TRBJ2-2
clone size: NA
CDR3 DNA: TGTGCCAGCAGCCCAAACAGGGATTCCGGGGAGCTGTTTTTT
CDR3 protein: CASSPNRDSGELFF

V gene: TRBV6-4
D gene: TRBD1
J gene: TRBJ1-2
clone size: NA
CDR3 DNA: TGTGCCAGCAGTGTGACAGGGGACGGGGGTGATGGCTACACCTTC
CDR3 protein: CASSVTGDGGDGYTF

V gene: TRBV29-1
D gene: TRBD1
J gene: TRBJ1-4
clone size: NA
CDR3 DNA: TGCAGCGGAGGACAGGCTTCTAATGAAAAACTGTTTTTT
CDR3 protein: CSGGQASNEKLFF

V gene: TRBV7-3
D gene: TRBD1
J gene: TRBJ1-2
clone size: NA
CDR3 DNA: TGTGCCAGCAGCTCCGACAGGGAGGGCGGCTACACCTTC
CDR3 protein: CASSSDREGGYTF

V gene: TRBV18
D gene: NA
J gene: TRBJ2-3
clone size: NA
CDR3 DNA: TGTGCCAGCTCCCCCTTGGTAGCTCGAGATACGCAGTATTTT
CDR3 protein: CASSPLVARDTQYF

V gene: TRBV5-1
D gene: NA
J gene: TRBJ2-3
clone size: NA
CDR3 DNA: TGCGCCAGCAGCTTCGGGGGGCCGGATACGCAGTATTTT
CDR3 protein: CASSFGGPDTQYF

V gene: TRBV27
D gene: NA
J gene: TRBJ1-5
clone size: few
CDR3 DNA: TGTGCCAGCAGTGGTAGGGGGGCGCATACCAATCAGCCCCAGCATTTT
CDR3 protein: CASSGRGAHTNQPQHF

V gene: TRBV3-1/TRBV3-2
D gene: NA
J gene: TRBJ1-1
clone size: NA
CDR3 DNA: TGTGCCAGCAGTCGAGGGATACCGAACACTGAAGCTTTCTTT
CDR3 protein: CASSRGIPNTEAFF

V gene: TRBV6-4
D gene: NA
J gene: TRBJ2-1
clone size: NA
CDR3 DNA: TGTGCCAGCAGCCCCCGTAAGGGGGACTCCTACAATGAGCAGTTCTTC
CDR3 protein: CASSPRKGDSYNEQFF

V gene: TRBV7-9
D gene: NA
J gene: TRBJ1-5
clone size: NA
CDR3 DNA: TGTGCCAGCAGCGGGCTCGCCCATAGCAATCAGCCCCAGCATTTT
CDR3 protein: CASSGLAHSNQPQHF

V gene: TRBV27
D gene: TRBD1
J gene: TRBJ1-2
clone size: NA
CDR3 DNA: TGTGCCAGCAGTCTCGGGACAGCCTATGGCTACACCTTC
CDR3 protein: CASSLGTAYGYTF

V gene: TRBV7-3
D gene: NA
J gene: TRBJ1-5
clone size: NA
CDR3 DNA: TGTGCCAGCAGCTTAAAACCCGCTTCAGGGGCCGGTAGCAATCAGCCCCAGCATTTT
CDR3 protein: CASSLKPASGAGSNQPQHF

V gene: TRBV5-4
D gene: NA
J gene: TRBJ2-7
clone size: once
CDR3 DNA: TGTGCCAGCAGCTTGAACGGGCCCTACGAGCAGTACTTC
CDR3 protein: CASSLNGPYEQYF